The 9 T cell receptor beta chains below were found in one sample sequenced in a study of regulatory T cells in long-lasting Graves disease. Documented time point: newly diagnosed GD, antithyroid drugs for less than 3 months. Making the TCR library involved RNA that had been extracted from PBMCs. For TCR beta, libraries came from iRepertoire HTBI primers and Arm-PCR of CDR3 regions. In TCRdb, the multiplex PCR reads were re-called with MiXCR into one record per CDR3 protein. This table holds roughly 560,000 distinct CDR3 sequences, 15% to 20% found once. The data also belong to a second study, concerning T cells in Graves' hyperthyroidism and ophthalmopathy.

This specimen was peripheral blood mononuclear cells (PBMCs), taken at new diagnosis, from a patient treated with antithyroid drugs. The receptors were gathered from a middle-aged woman with Graves disease.

The V gene is TRBV5-1, the J gene TRBJ1-1; TRBD1 matches at 7 bases. The CDR3 runs to 16 residues. CDR1 is SGHRS and CDR2 is YFSETQ in the germline V gene. Germline trimming cut 1 base from V and 1 base from J; bases unmatched to any gene: 7. CDR3: CASSLRTGSTNTEAFF. The DNA of the CDR3 is TGCGCCAGCAGCTTGAGGACAGGATCGACGAACACTGAAGCTTTCTTT.

The chain has TRBV19 and TRBJ2-7; D gene uncertain. Germline CDR1 reads LNHDA; CDR2 reads SQIVND (reference sequence). The CDR3 loop spans 13 amino acids. V lost 1 base and J 3 bases, leaving 7 bases between the germline ends. The CDR3 nucleotides read TGTGCCAGTAGTATAGGGTCCGGCTACGAGCAGTACTTC. Translation: CASSIGSGYEQYF.

This clonotype was seen a few times. CDR3 sequence: CASSLEALGSYEQYF. As DNA, the CDR3 is TGTGCCAGCAGCCTGGAGGCACTGGGCTCCTACGAGCAGTACTTC. This chain joins TRBV5-5 and TRBJ2-7; tentative D call: TRBD2 (5 bases). From germline, CDR1 is SGHKS and CDR2 YYEKEE (reference sequence). V was trimmed by 4 bases and J by 0 bases, leaving 14 bases between them. CDR3 length: 15 residues.

This clonotype was detected only a few times. The germline gene is not matched at one end of the junction; a read error may be the cause. This sequence joins TRBV19 and TRBJ1-1; no definite D call. The CDR3 is 14 residues long. CDR1 is LNHDA and CDR2 is SQIVND in the germline V gene (reference sequence). The CDR3 loop is CTSSILAVNTEAFF. The CDR3 DNA sequence: TGTACCAGTAGTATACTGGCGGTGAACACTGAAGCTTTCTTT.

The chain recombines TRBV5-1 with TRBJ2-2; 7 bases agree with TRBD1. The germline V gene has CDR1 SGHRS and CDR2 YFSETQ. Trimming removed 1 base from V and 4 bases from J; junction bases left unmatched: 7. CDR3 length: 16 residues. The DNA of the CDR3 is TGCGCCAGCAGCTTGCAGGGGGTAATAGGCACCGGGGAGCTGTTTTTT. Protein sequence: CASSLQGVIGTGELFF.

The genes are TRBV4-1 and TRBJ2-4, with unresolved D. The CDR3 runs 17 residues. Germline V gives CDR1 MGHRA, CDR2 YSYEKL. V lost 1 base to trimming and J lost 0 bases, with 13 bases between them. CDR3 sequence: CASSQGGFVLAKNIQYF. DNA for the CDR3: TGCGCCAGCAGCCAAGGAGGCTTCGTGCTAGCCAAAAACATTCAGTACTTC.

This clonotype was seen at least ten times. In nucleotides, the CDR3 is TGTGCCAGCAGTTTAGCACCAACCCGACAACGGGGGTATGGCTACACCTTC. This gives the protein CASSLAPTRQRGYGYTF. The rearrangement links TRBV27 to TRBJ1-2, with D perhaps TRBD1 (5 bases). CDR1 and CDR2 from the germline V gene are MNHEY and SMNVEV (reference sequence). CDR3 length equals 17 residues. V lost 2 bases and J 5 bases, leaving 21 bases between the germline ends.

This clonotype was counted only a few times. The chain couples TRBV6-5 to TRBJ2-7, with 7 nucleotides matching TRBD1. The germline CDR1 and CDR2 sequences are MNHEY and SVGAGI. This CDR3 region has 13 residues. The V segment lost 4 bases and the J segment 2 bases; nucleotides outside the gene matches: 2. CDR3 nucleotides: TGTGCCAGCAGTTGGGACAGAGCCTACGAGCAGTACTTC. This gives the protein CASSWDRAYEQYF.

This clonotype was found a few times. The gene calls are TRBV6-1 and TRBJ2-7; D is unresolved. The CDR3 spans 16 residues. Trimming left V 1 base short and J 3 bases short, with 16 bases between. The germline V gene encodes CDR1 MNHNS and CDR2 SASEGT. The CDR3 coding sequence is TGTGCCAGCAGTGAAGATTTAGTGCAAGGTGGCTACGAGCAGTACTTC. This sequence encodes CASSEDLVQGGYEQYF.